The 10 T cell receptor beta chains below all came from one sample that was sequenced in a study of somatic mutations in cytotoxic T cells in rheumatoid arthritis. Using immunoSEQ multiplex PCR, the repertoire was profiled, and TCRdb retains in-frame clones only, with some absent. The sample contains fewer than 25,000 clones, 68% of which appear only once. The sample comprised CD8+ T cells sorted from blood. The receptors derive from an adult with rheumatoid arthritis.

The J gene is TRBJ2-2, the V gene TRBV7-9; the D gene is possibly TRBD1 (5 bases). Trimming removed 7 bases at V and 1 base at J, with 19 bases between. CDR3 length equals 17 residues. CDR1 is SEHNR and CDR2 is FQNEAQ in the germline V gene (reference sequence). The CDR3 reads CASNSPSRAKNTGELFF. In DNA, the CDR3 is TGTGCCAGCAACTCCCCCTCCAGGGCCAAGAACACCGGGGAGCTGTTTTTT.

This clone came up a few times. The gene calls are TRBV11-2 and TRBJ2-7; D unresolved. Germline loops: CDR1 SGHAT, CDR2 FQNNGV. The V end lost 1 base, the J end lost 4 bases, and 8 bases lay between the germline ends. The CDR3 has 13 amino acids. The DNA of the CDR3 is TGTGCCAGCAGCTTAGTCGTGGGGTACGAGCAGTACTTC. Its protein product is CASSLVVGYEQYF.

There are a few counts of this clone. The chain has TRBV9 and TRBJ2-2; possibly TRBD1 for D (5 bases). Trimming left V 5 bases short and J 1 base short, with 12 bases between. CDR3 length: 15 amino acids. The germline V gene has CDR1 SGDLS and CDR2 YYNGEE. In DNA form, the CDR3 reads TGTGCCAGCAGGGAAGGGGTAGGGAACACCGGGGAGCTGTTTTTT. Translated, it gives CASREGVGNTGELFF.

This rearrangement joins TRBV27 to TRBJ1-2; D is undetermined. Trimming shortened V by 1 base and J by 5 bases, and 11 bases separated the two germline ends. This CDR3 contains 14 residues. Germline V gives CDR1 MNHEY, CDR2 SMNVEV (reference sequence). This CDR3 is CASSLFPGGYGYTF. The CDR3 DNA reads TGTGCCAGCAGTTTATTCCCCGGCGGGTATGGCTACACCTTC.

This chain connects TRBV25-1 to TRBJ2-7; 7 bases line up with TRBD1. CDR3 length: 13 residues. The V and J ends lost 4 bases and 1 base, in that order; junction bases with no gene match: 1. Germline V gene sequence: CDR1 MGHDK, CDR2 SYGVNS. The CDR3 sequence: CASSGTGSYEQYF. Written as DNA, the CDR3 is TGTGCCAGCAGTGGGACAGGTTCCTACGAGCAGTACTTC.

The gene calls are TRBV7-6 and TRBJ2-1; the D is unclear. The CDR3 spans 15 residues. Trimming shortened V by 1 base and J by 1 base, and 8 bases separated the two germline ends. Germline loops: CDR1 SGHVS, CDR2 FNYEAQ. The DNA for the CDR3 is TGTGCCAGCAGCTTAGATCCGCCGTCCTACAATGAGCAGTTCTTC. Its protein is CASSLDPPSYNEQFF.

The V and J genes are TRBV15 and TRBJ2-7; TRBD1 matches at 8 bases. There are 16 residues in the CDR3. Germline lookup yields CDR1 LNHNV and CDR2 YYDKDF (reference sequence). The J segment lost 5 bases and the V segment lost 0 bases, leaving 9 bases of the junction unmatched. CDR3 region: CATSRDQGQGQDEQYF. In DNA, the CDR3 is TGTGCCACCAGCAGAGACCAAGGACAGGGTCAAGACGAGCAGTACTTC.

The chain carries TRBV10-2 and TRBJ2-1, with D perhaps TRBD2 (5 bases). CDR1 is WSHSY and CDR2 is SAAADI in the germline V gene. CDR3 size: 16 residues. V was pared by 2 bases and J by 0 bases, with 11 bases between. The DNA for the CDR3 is TGCGCCAGCAGTGAGAATGACGGGAACTCCTACAATGAGCAGTTCTTC. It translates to CASSENDGNSYNEQFF.

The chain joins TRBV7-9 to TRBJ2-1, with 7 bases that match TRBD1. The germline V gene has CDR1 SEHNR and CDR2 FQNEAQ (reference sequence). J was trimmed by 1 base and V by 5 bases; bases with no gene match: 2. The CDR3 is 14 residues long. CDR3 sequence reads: CASSPGQSYNEQFF. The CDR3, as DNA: TGTGCCAGCAGCCCGGGACAGTCCTACAATGAGCAGTTCTTC.

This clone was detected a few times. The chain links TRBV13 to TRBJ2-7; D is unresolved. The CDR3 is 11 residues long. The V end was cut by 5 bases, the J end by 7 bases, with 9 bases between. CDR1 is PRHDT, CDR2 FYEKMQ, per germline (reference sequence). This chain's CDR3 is CASSRLEEQYF. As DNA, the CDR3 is TGTGCCAGCAGCCGCCTCGAGGAGCAGTACTTC. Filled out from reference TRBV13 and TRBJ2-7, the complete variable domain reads AAGVIQSPRHLIKEKRETATLKCYPIPRHDTVYWYQQGPGQDPQFLISFYEKMQSDKGSIPDRFSAQQFSDYHSELNMSSLELGDSALYFCASSRLEEQYFGPGTRLTVT.